These 15 T cell receptor beta chains came from one sample sequenced in a study of blood T cell repertoires in COVID-19. The data were produced by immunoSEQ multiplex PCR, yet TCRdb's version contains in-frame clones alone and is incomplete. This sample yields 150,000 to 200,000 clones, of which roughly 90% are seen a single time; approximately 0.48% belongs to the top ten. Sequenced sample: peripheral blood. The source is a man aged 50-59 years with acute or convalescent COVID-19.

The rearrangement uses TRBV7-9 and TRBJ1-4, with D possibly being TRBD1 (6 bases). This CDR3 has 16 amino acids. Germline loops: CDR1 SEHNR, CDR2 FQNEAQ (reference sequence). The V gene lost 5 bases and the J gene lost 10 bases, with 23 bases spanning the gap. The CDR3 here is CASSRTAAYGESKLFF. In DNA form, the CDR3 reads TGTGCCAGCAGCCGGACAGCCGCGTACGGGGAGTCAAAACTGTTTTTT.

The chain has TRBV7-9 and TRBJ2-7; no firm D call. CDR1 is SEHNR, CDR2 FQNEAQ, per germline (reference sequence). The CDR3 totals 13 residues. V lost 4 bases, J lost 2 bases, and 9 bases lay in between. CDR3 region: CASSSQSTYEQYF. CDR3 coding DNA: TGTGCCAGCAGCTCCCAGTCCACCTACGAGCAGTACTTC. Complete variable domain (other parts from reference TRBV7-9 and TRBJ2-7): DTGVSQNPRHKITKRGQNVTFRCDPISEHNRLYWYRQTLGQGPEFLTYFQNEAQLEKSRLLSDRFSAERPKGSFSTLEIQRTEQGDSAMYLCASSSQSTYEQYFGPGTRLTVT.

The chain links TRBV6-6 to TRBJ1-5, with TRBD1 matching over 11 bases. V shed 2 bases and J 7 bases; nucleotides not matched to a gene: 4. This CDR3 has 15 amino acids. Germline loops: CDR1 MNHNY, CDR2 SVGAGI (reference sequence). This chain's CDR3 is CASSYGGQGDQPQHF. The CDR3 nucleotides are TGTGCCAGCAGTTACGGGGGACAGGGGGACCAGCCCCAGCATTTT.

The chain links TRBV7-8 to TRBJ2-5, with a weak D call TRBD1 (5 bases). V shed 0 bases and J shed 5 bases, with 10 bases lying between them. The CDR3 runs 14 residues. Germline V gives CDR1 SGHVS, CDR2 FQNEAQ. The CDR3 DNA sequence: TGTGCCAGCAGCTTAGCAGGGGTGGGTGAGACCCAGTACTTC. Protein sequence: CASSLAGVGETQYF.

The chain carries TRBV19 and TRBJ2-7, with TRBD2 identical over 7 bases. Germline V gene data show CDR1 as LNHDA and CDR2 as SQIVND (reference sequence). J was trimmed by 0 bases and V by 4 bases; bases with no gene match: 0. The CDR3 is 13 amino acids. This chain's CDR3 is CASSSGSSYEQYF. Written as DNA, the CDR3 is TGTGCCAGTAGTAGCGGGAGCTCCTACGAGCAGTACTTC. Together with reference TRBV19 and TRBJ2-7, the CDR3 gives the full variable domain: DGGITQSPKYLFRKEGQNVTLSCEQNLNHDAMYWYRQDPGQGLRLIYYSQIVNDFQKGDIAEGYSVSREKKESFPLTVTSAQKNPTAFYLCASSSGSSYEQYFGPGTRLTVT.

The chain couples TRBV29-1 to TRBJ1-2; no definite D call. CDR1 SQVTM and CDR2 ANQGSEA come from the germline V gene. This CDR3 is 12 amino acids long. V was trimmed by 2 bases and J by 4 bases, leaving 8 bases between them. CDR3 sequence reads: CSVEKQSYGYTF. DNA of the CDR3: TGCAGCGTTGAAAAACAGTCCTATGGCTACACCTTC. The variable domain in full, completed from reference TRBV29-1 and TRBJ1-2, reads SAVISQKPSRDICQRGTSLTIQCQVDSQVTMMFWYRQQPGQSLTLIATANQGSEATYESGFVIDKFPISRPNLTFSTLTVSNMSPEDSSIYLCSVEKQSYGYTFGSGTRLTVV.

The chain joins TRBV24-1 to TRBJ2-2; 12 bases match TRBD2. The germline V gene has CDR1 KGHDR and CDR2 SFDVKD. This CDR3 is 16 amino acids long. The junction had 2 bases not matched to a gene; V was cut back by 4 bases and J by 3 bases. The chain's CDR3 is CATSESSGRDTGELFF. CDR3 DNA: TGTGCCACCAGTGAGTCTAGCGGGAGGGACACCGGGGAGCTGTTTTTT.

The V call is TRBV2, the J call TRBJ2-7, with 14 nucleotides matching TRBD2. J was trimmed by 7 bases and V by 0 bases; bases with no gene match: 8. CDR1 is SNHLY and CDR2 is FYNNEI in the germline V gene. The CDR3 loop spans 17 amino acids. The CDR3 region has the DNA TGTGCCAGCAGTGAAGCGAGACTAGCGGGAGGGCCGAGGGAGCAGTACTTC. This sequence encodes CASSEARLAGGPREQYF. Together with reference TRBV2 and TRBJ2-7, the CDR3 gives the full variable domain: EPEVTQTPSHQVTQMGQEVILRCVPISNHLYFYWYRQILGQKVEFLVSFYNNEISEKSEIFDDQFSVERPDGSNFTLKIRSTKLEDSAMYFCASSEARLAGGPREQYFGPGTRLTVT.

The V call is TRBV11-3, the J call TRBJ1-4; D is uncertain. The germline CDR1 and CDR2 sequences are SGHNT and YENEEA. The CDR3 covers 14 residues. V was clipped by 5 bases and J by 8 bases, with 15 bases between them. Here the CDR3 DNA reads TGTGCCAGCAGCCCCGGCACAGAAGGCGAAAAACTGTTTTTT. Its protein product is CASSPGTEGEKLFF.

The chain is built from TRBV18 and TRBJ1-1; 7 bases line up with TRBD1. The CDR3 has 14 residues. Germline CDR1 is KGHSH and CDR2 is LQKENI. V trimming: 5 bases; J trimming: 2 bases; junction bases outside the gene matches: 5. DNA for the CDR3: TGTGCCAGCTCATCCGGGACAGTAAACACTGAAGCTTTCTTT. Residues: CASSSGTVNTEAFF.

The V gene is TRBV18, the J gene TRBJ1-4, with D maybe TRBD1 (6 bases). Deletions cut 6 bases from V and 8 bases from J, with 19 bases between. The CDR3 runs to 15 residues. The germline V gene has CDR1 KGHSH and CDR2 LQKENI. Written as DNA, the CDR3 is TGTGCCAGCTCGGCCTCCACAGGGTTCTTGGAAAAACTGTTTTTT. Its translation is CASSASTGFLEKLFF.

This chain uses TRBV5-1 with TRBJ2-3; tentative D call: TRBD2 (7 bases). Germline V gene data show CDR1 as SGHRS and CDR2 as YFSETQ. The length of the CDR3 is 15 residues. V was pared by 4 bases and J by 4 bases, with 16 bases between. The CDR3 region is CASSPLRGPADTQYF. The CDR3 DNA sequence: TGCGCCAGCAGCCCCTTGCGGGGGCCGGCAGATACGCAGTATTTT.

The chain is built from TRBV7-2 and TRBJ2-7, with 11 positions matching TRBD2. Germline CDR1 SGHTA, CDR2 FQGNSA. CDR3 length equals 16 residues. V was pared by 5 bases and J by 2 bases, with 8 bases of the junction left unmatched. The CDR3 loop is CASSPQLAGAPYEQYF. The CDR3, as DNA: TGTGCCAGCAGCCCCCAACTAGCGGGAGCCCCCTACGAGCAGTACTTC. Combining the CDR3 with reference TRBV7-2 and TRBJ2-7 gives the whole variable domain GAGVSQSPSNKVTEKGKDVELRCDPISGHTALYWYRQSLGQGLEFLIYFQGNSAPDKSGLPSDRFSAERTGGSVSTLTIQRTQQEDSAVYLCASSPQLAGAPYEQYFGPGTRLTVT.

V usage is TRBV6-2 or TRBV6-3 and J usage is TRBJ2-7; perhaps TRBD1 as D (5 bases). Germline-derived CDR1 and CDR2 are MNHEY and SVGEGT. The CDR3 runs 14 residues. V lost 3 bases and J 3 bases, leaving 12 bases between the germline ends. The CDR3 DNA follows: TGTGCCAGCAGTTATGACGGCAGGGACTACGAGCAGTACGTC. Encoded protein: CASSYDGRDYEQYV.

The J gene is TRBJ2-7, the V gene TRBV6-5, with 9 bases fitting TRBD1. Germline lookup yields CDR1 MNHEY and CDR2 SVGAGI. Trimming took 6 bases from V and 1 from J; bases not matched to a gene: 7. The CDR3 totals 15 residues. CDR3 DNA: TGTGCCAGCAGACCCGGGACAGGGAATTCCTACGAGCAGTACGTC. It is translated as CASRPGTGNSYEQYV.